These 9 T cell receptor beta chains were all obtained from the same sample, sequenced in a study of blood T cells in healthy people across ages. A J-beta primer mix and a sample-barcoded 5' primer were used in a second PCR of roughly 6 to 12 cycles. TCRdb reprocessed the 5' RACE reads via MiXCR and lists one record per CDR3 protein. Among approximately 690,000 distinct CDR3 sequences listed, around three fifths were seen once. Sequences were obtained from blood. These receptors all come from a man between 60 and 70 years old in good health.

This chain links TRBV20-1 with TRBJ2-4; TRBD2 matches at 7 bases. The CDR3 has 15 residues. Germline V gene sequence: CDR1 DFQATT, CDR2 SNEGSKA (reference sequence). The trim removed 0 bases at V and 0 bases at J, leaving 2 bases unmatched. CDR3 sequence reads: CSARDSGIAKNIQYF. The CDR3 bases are TGCAGTGCTAGAGACAGCGGGATAGCCAAAAACATTCAGTACTTC.

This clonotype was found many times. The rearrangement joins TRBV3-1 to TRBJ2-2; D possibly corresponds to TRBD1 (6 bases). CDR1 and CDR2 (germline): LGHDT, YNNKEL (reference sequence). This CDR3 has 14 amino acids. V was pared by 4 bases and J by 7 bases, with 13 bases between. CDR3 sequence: CASSPQGQGGELFF. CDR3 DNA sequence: TGTGCCAGCAGCCCCCAGGGGCAGGGCGGGGAGCTGTTTTTT. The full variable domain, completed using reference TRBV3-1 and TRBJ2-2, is DTAVSQTPKYLVTQMGNDKSIKCEQNLGHDTMYWYKQDSKKFLKIMFSYNNKELIINETVPNRFSPKSPDKAHLNLHINSLELGDSAVYFCASSPQGQGGELFFGEGSRLTVL.

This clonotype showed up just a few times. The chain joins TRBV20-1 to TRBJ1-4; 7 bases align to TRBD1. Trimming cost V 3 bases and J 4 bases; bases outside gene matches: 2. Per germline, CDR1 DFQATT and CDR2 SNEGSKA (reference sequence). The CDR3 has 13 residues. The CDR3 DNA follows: TGCAGTGCTAGGGGACAGATTAATGAAAAACTGTTTTTT. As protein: CSARGQINEKLFF.

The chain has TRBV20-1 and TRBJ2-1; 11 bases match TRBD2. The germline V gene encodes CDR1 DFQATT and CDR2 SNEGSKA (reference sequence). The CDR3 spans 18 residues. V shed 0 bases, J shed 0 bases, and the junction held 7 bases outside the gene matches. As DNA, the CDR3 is TGCAGTGCTAGAGATAGACTAGCGGGGATGAGCTCCTACAATGAGCAGTTCTTC. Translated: CSARDRLAGMSSYNEQFF.

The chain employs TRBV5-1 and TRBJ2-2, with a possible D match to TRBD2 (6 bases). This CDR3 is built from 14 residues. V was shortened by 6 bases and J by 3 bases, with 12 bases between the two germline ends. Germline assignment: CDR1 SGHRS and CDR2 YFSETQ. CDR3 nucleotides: TGCGCCAGCACCCCTAGCGCTGACACCGGGGAGCTGTTTTTT. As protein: CASTPSADTGELFF. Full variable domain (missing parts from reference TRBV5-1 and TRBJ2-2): KAGVTQTPRYLIKTRGQQVTLSCSPISGHRSVSWYQQTPGQGLQFLFEYFSETQRNKGNFPGRFSGRQFSNSRSEMNVSTLELGDSALYLCASTPSADTGELFFGEGSRLTVL.

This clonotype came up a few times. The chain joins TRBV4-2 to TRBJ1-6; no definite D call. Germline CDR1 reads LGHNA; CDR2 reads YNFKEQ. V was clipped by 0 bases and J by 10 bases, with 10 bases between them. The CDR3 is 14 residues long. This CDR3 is CASSQDWDRSPLHF. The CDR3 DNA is TGTGCCAGCAGCCAAGATTGGGATAGATCACCCCTCCACTTT.

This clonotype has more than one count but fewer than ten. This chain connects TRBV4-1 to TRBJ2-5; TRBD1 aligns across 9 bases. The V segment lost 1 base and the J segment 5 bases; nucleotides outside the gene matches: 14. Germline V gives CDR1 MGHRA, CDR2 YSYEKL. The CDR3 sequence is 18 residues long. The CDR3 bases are TGCGCCAGCAGCCAAGTATGGGCGAGGAACAGGGGGCCCGAGACCCAGTACTTC. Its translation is CASSQVWARNRGPETQYF.

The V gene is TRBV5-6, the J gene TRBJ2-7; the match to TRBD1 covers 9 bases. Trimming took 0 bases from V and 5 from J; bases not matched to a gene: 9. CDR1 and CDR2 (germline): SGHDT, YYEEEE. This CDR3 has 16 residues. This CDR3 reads CASSLGIGTGKDEQYF. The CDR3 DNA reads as TGTGCCAGCAGCTTGGGGATAGGGACAGGGAAAGACGAGCAGTACTTC. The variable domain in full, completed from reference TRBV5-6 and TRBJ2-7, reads DAGVTQSPTHLIKTRGQQVTLRCSPKSGHDTVSWYQQALGQGPQFIFQYYEEEERQRGNFPDRFSGHQFPNYSSELNVNALLLGDSALYLCASSLGIGTGKDEQYFGPGTRLTVT.

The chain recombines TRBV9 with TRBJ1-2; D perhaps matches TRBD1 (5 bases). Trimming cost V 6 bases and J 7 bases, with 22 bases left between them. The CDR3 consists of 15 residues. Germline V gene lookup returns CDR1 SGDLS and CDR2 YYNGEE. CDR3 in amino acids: CASTVGGLPAGGYTF. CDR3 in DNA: TGTGCCAGCACCGTGGGGGGACTGCCGGCGGGTGGCTACACCTTC.